This T cell receptor beta chain is drawn from a study of vaccination and CD4 T cells after COVID-19. Background on the study: Post-COVID draws came a median approximately 93 days after diagnosis (range 35 to 161).

This clonotype was seen a handful of times. Its antigen is unknown. Treatment given: approximately 9-day PBMC culture with coronavirus spike peptide pools or control peptides (ViraFEST assay). After expanding antigen-specific T cells with peptide pools, ViraFEST sequenced their TCRs. Cultured CD4+ T-cell DNA underwent Oncomine TCR Beta short-read sequencing. Using the QIAamp micro DNA kit, genomic DNA was extracted from the CD4+ T cells that had been cultured. TCRdb processed the PCR reads anew with MiXCR; each CDR3 protein has one entry. The table has 11,000 to 15,000 distinct CDR3 sequences, around 46% seen once; the top ten hold approximately 19%. The sequence derives from a human donor with COVID-19. Sample: cultured CD4+ T cells from blood.

As DNA, the CDR3 is TGCGCCAGCAGGGAGGACGGGAACACTGAAGCTTTCTTT. It encodes CASREDGNTEAFF. The rearrangement joins TRBV10-1 to TRBJ1-1; D not resolved. The CDR3 sequence is 13 residues long. Trimming removed 6 bases from V and 1 base from J, with 9 bases in between. Per germline, CDR1 WNHNN and CDR2 SYGVQD (reference sequence).